Reported below is one T cell receptor beta chain. The antigen is not known. Documented treatment: about 20 received Ad26.COV2.S at low or high dose, single or two shots; 5 received placebo; per-sample allocation not given. Each sample was drawn 63 days after the first injection (of vaccine or placebo). J lost 9 bases, V lost 4 bases, and 13 bases had no gene match. The CDR3 is 16 residues long. Germline lookup yields CDR1 SNHLY and CDR2 FYNNEI. Measured with immunoSEQ multiplex PCR; TCRdb has only the in-frame clones, and not every one. Of roughly 270,000 clones in the sample, 70% to 90% were seen once. This entry is derived from a study of Ad26.COV2.S vaccination and SARS-CoV-2 variants. Study at large: Intramuscular Ad26.COV2.S doses were given once or twice, 56 days apart. Study results and limitations: Comparability of non-spike TCR breadth was observed across vaccine and placebo recipients.

This clonotype originated in a person aged 18-65 years who received the Ad26.COV2.S COVID-19 vaccine or a placebo. The sequences come from peripheral blood, collected in a trial of Ad26.COV2.S vaccine versus placebo. The genes are TRBV2 and TRBJ2-5; the match to TRBD2 covers 11 bases. CDR3 nucleotides: TGTGCCAGCAGTGGACTAGCGGGAACCACCGTTATGGCCCAGTACTTC. Protein sequence: CASSGLAGTTVMAQYF.